This entry concerns a single T cell receptor (beta chain). Original methodology: Amplification of reference gene primers was used by the study to estimate nucleated cell counts. Using immunoSEQ multiplex PCR, the repertoire was profiled, and TCRdb retains in-frame clones only, with some absent. Clone size and the V and J calls come from that table; the DNA yielded D and trimming. The sample lists around 140,000 clones, 85% to 90% occurring once. The data originate from a study of blood T cell repertoires in COVID-19. About the research overall: Whether acute or convalescent, the COVID-19 samples came from the United States, Italy and Spain.

CDR3 size: 16 residues. CDR1 and CDR2 (germline): SGHNT, YENEEA. V lost 1 base and J lost 4, with 13 bases in between. The sequenced material came from peripheral blood. V is TRBV11-3 and J is TRBJ2-2; possible D gene TRBD1, 6 bases. This clonotype was sampled from a man over 45 with active or convalescent COVID-19. CDR3 sequence (DNA): TGTGCCAGCAGCTTAGGGGCACAGGGTGGCACCGGGGAGCTGTTTTTT. As protein: CASSLGAQGGTGELFF.